This record concerns one T cell receptor (beta chain) sequence. Trimming took 4 bases from V and 8 from J; bases not matched to a gene: 7. This CDR3 is built from 13 residues. The germline gives CDR1 GTSNPN, CDR2 SVGIG (reference sequence). The data originate from a study of blood T cell repertoires in COVID-19. The method was immunoSEQ multiplex PCR; TCRdb's version includes in-frame clones alone and lacks a portion of them. The data hold approximately 210,000 clones, with about 88% observed a single time. The TCR sequence derives from a woman aged 40 to 50 with acute or convalescent COVID-19. The sequencing sample was made of peripheral blood. This chain uses TRBV30 with TRBJ1-2; the match to TRBD1 covers 10 bases. The CDR3 DNA reads TGTGCCTGGACCGGGACAGGGGCGGGAGGCTACACCTTC. This sequence encodes CAWTGTGAGGYTF.